The clone carrying this TCR beta chain was found many times. Its target is not known. V lost 4 bases to trimming and J lost 5 bases; unmatched junction nucleotides: 8. The CDR3 consists of 16 residues. The germline V gene has CDR1 MNHEY and CDR2 SVGAGI. This specimen comes from a study of identical twins. Overall study results and limits: Cord blood beta clonotypes that were abundant carried fewer insertions, and memory repertoires showed no such trend.

Carrying unique molecular identifiers, the cDNA also gained a universal primer site through template switching. TCRdb reanalysed the 5' RACE reads using MiXCR and keeps one entry per CDR3 protein. The table has around 230,000 distinct CDR3 sequences, roughly 10% seen once. The sequence came from a woman younger than 35 in good health. Sequencing was done on a sample of memory (CD45RO+) T cells sorted from blood. The V gene is TRBV6-5, the J gene TRBJ2-3; 11 bases agree with TRBD1. The CDR3 nucleotides read TGTGCCAGCAGTTCGGACAGGGGGCTGAGCCGAGATACGCAGTATTTT. Translation gives CASSSDRGLSRDTQYF.